These T cell receptor beta chains were read from a single sample in a study of cytomegalovirus exposure and HLA in healthy donors. The method was immunoSEQ multiplex PCR; TCRdb's version includes in-frame clones alone and lacks a portion of them. The top ten clones hold about 1.8% of a sample with more than 85,000 clones, approximately 86% of them seen once. The sequencing sample was made of PBMCs. The receptors come from a man aged 35-49 years in good health and CMV-seronegative. Both conserved end residues are part of each CDR3. D genes are given only for firm matches. The size field is filled for only some rows; it gives once, few, many or a size class.

TRBJ1-1 TRBV28 few TRBD1 14 CASNRQGGKGEAFF TGTGCCAGCAATAGACAGGGGGGAAAGGGTGAAGCTTTCTTT
TRBJ1-6 TRBV30 NA TRBD1 13 CAWGTGRGEPLHF TGTGCCTGGGGGACAGGGAGGGGAGAACCCCTCCACTTT
TRBJ1-3 TRBV7-2 NA NA 15 CASSLGPGGRNTIYF TGTGCCAGCAGCTTAGGTCCGGGGGGCAGAAACACCATATATTTT
TRBJ2-7 TRBV28 NA NA 12 CASSFPGDEQYF TGTGCCAGCAGTTTCCCCGGGGACGAGCAGTACTTC
TRBJ1-5 TRBV29-1 NA TRBD1 16 CSVSVQGGGGNQPQHF TGCAGCGTTTCGGTACAGGGGGGAGGAGGCAATCAGCCCCAGCATTTT
TRBJ1-2 TRBV27 NA TRBD1 16 CASSPLSGQLIYGYTF TGTGCCAGCAGCCCCCTGTCGGGACAGTTAATTTATGGCTACACCTTC
TRBJ1-6 TRBV5-1 once NA 16 CASSPAVVATNSPLHF TGCGCCAGCAGCCCAGCGGTTGTGGCTACCAATTCACCCCTCCACTTT
TRBJ2-5 TRBV7-7 NA NA 14 CASSSGQSQETQYF TGTGCCAGCAGCTCCGGACAGTCCCAAGAGACCCAGTACTTC
TRBJ2-5 TRBV29-1 NA NA 12 CSVSPSRQTQYF TGCAGCGTTTCCCCCTCCAGGCAGACCCAGTACTTC
TRBJ2-7 TRBV28 NA TRBD2 16 CASSFVSGGSSYEQYF TGTGCCAGCAGTTTTGTTAGCGGGGGGAGCTCCTACGAGCAGTACTTC
TRBJ2-3 TRBV27 NA TRBD2 16 CASSLSRRGARDTQYF TGTGCCAGCAGTTTAAGCCGGCGGGGGGCAAGGGATACGCAGTATTTT
TRBJ1-1 TRBV7-6 NA NA 13 CASSLTSDTEAFF TGTGCCAGCAGCTTAACCAGTGACACTGAAGCTTTCTTT
TRBJ1-2 TRBV7-9 NA TRBD1 14 CASSLGQGSYGYTF TGTGCCAGCAGCCTCGGACAGGGCTCCTACGGCTACACCTTC
TRBJ1-5 TRBV19 NA NA 15 CASTRGRGSNQPQHF TGTGCCAGTACCCGGGGCAGGGGTAGCAATCAGCCCCAGCATTTT
TRBJ2-7 TRBV21-1 NA NA 12 CASSKDPLVQYF TGTGCCAGCAGCAAAGATCCGCTAGTGCAGTACTTC
TRBJ1-5 TRBV6-5 NA TRBD1 14 CASSLTGGTQPQHF TGTGCCAGCAGTTTAACAGGGGGAACTCAGCCCCAGCATTTT
TRBJ1-5 TRBV2 NA NA 13 CASIGDSNQPQHF TGTGCCAGCATCGGGGATAGCAATCAGCCCCAGCATTTT
TRBJ1-2 TRBV28 NA TRBD1 15 CASSFDDRDIYGYTF TGTGCCAGCAGTTTCGACGACAGGGACATCTATGGCTACACCTTC
TRBJ1-3 TRBV15 NA NA 14 CATSPRISGNTIYF TGTGCCACCAGCCCCAGGATCTCTGGAAACACCATATATTTT
TRBJ2-5 TRBV7-9 NA TRBD2 17 CASSRPGLAFPQETQYF TGTGCCAGCAGCCGACCGGGACTAGCTTTCCCTCAAGAGACCCAGTACTTC
TRBJ2-7 TRBV6-5 NA TRBD2 15 CASSYSQLAAYEQYF TGTGCCAGCAGTTACTCCCAACTAGCGGCTTACGAGCAGTACTTC
TRBJ1-5 TRBV30 once NA 12 CAWSEIDQPQHF TGTGCCTGGAGTGAAATCGATCAGCCCCAGCATTTT
TRBJ2-4 TRBV30 NA NA 16 CAWSVQGNIAKNIQYF TGTGCCTGGAGTGTTCAGGGGAATATAGCCAAAAACATTCAGTACTTC
TRBJ2-5 TRBV4-2 NA TRBD2 18 CASSQEGDIAGGGETQYF TGTGCCAGCAGCCAAGAGGGGGATATAGCGGGGGGCGGGGAGACCCAGTACTTC
TRBJ1-1 TRBV5-5 NA NA 12 CASSPGNTEAFF TGTGCCAGCAGCCCCGGGAACACTGAAGCTTTCTTT
TRBJ2-7 TRBV28 NA TRBD1 15 CASRGPGTGGHEQYF TGTGCCAGCAGGGGACCCGGGACAGGGGGCCACGAGCAGTACTTC
TRBJ2-7 TRBV6-1 NA NA 17 CASSEDSFPSFTYEQYF TGTGCCAGCAGTGAGGACAGTTTCCCATCTTTTACCTACGAGCAGTACTTC
TRBJ2-2 TRBV5-1 NA TRBD1 15 CASSWTGPNTGELFF TGCGCCAGCAGCTGGACAGGGCCGAACACCGGGGAGCTGTTTTTT
TRBJ2-5 TRBV2 NA TRBD2 19 CASSGRASGGIGRQETQYF TGTGCCAGCAGTGGTCGGGCTAGCGGGGGAATCGGGCGCCAAGAGACCCAGTACTTC
TRBJ1-5 TRBV28 few NA 14 CASSRSGGDQPQHF TGTGCCAGCAGCCGCTCGGGGGGCGATCAGCCCCAGCATTTT
TRBJ2-2 TRBV9 NA NA 18 CASSVDPRGAWNTGELFF TGTGCCAGCAGCGTAGACCCCCGGGGGGCGTGGAACACCGGGGAGCTGTTTTTT
TRBJ2-5 TRBV5-1 NA NA 14 CASSSGTKKETQYF TGCGCCAGCAGCTCCGGGACAAAAAAAGAGACCCAGTACTTC
TRBJ1-2 TRBV5-1 NA TRBD1 15 CASSLGGQGLFGYTF TGCGCCAGCAGCTTGGGGGGACAGGGTTTATTTGGCTACACCTTC
TRBJ2-1 TRBV2 few TRBD1 15 CASSVRGQARDEQFF TGTGCCAGCAGTGTTCGGGGACAGGCCCGTGATGAGCAGTTCTTC
TRBJ1-2 TRBV5-4 NA TRBD1 13 CASSLDPGGGYTF TGTGCCAGCAGCTTGGATCCAGGGGGGGGCTACACCTTC
TRBJ1-4 TRBV9 NA TRBD1 15 CASSGGTGHNEKLFF TGTGCCAGCAGCGGAGGGACAGGGCATAATGAAAAACTGTTTTTT
TRBJ2-7 TRBV30 NA NA 12 CAWSVETYEQYF TGTGCCTGGAGTGTGGAGACCTACGAGCAGTACTTC
TRBJ2-2 TRBV18 once TRBD1 16 CASSSRQGANTGELFF TGTGCCAGCTCATCTAGACAGGGGGCGAACACCGGGGAGCTGTTTTTT
TRBJ2-5 TRBV4-2 NA TRBD2 17 CASSQGDSGDFQETQYF TGTGCCAGCAGCCAAGGGGATAGCGGGGATTTTCAAGAGACCCAGTACTTC
TRBJ1-6 TRBV6-5 NA TRBD1 15 CASSYDRGQSSPLHF TGTGCCAGCAGTTACGACAGGGGGCAGAGTTCACCCCTCCACTTT
TRBJ2-5 TRBV6-5 NA NA 14 CASSLNNLRETQYF TGTGCCAGCAGTTTGAATAATTTGCGGGAGACCCAGTACTTC
TRBJ1-2 TRBV28 NA TRBD1 15 CASNPRTGAPRGYTF TGTGCCAGCAACCCCCGGACAGGGGCGCCGCGGGGCTACACCTTC
TRBJ2-3 TRBV7-3 NA TRBD2 14 CASSSGTSGNTQYF TGTGCCAGCAGCTCTGGGACTAGTGGAAATACGCAGTATTTT